This paragraph reports one TCR beta chain. Autoimmune disease history or systemic immunosuppression was exclusionary. V lost 4 bases, J lost 2 bases, and 12 bases lay in between. The CDR3 runs 14 residues. Germline V CDR1 and CDR2: SGHRS, YFSETQ. The data stem from a study of OX40 agonist ivuxolimab in advanced cancers. Across the whole study: Partial response was recorded in three patients: one hepatocellular carcinoma and two cutaneous melanoma cases.

The assay was immunoSEQ multiplex PCR, and TCRdb's table has in-frame clones only and misses some. The repertoire consists of tens of thousands of clones, with 75% to 95% occurring once and the leading ten covering 2.6%. The origin of this receptor is an adult with an advanced solid tumor such as melanoma, head and neck, liver or kidney cancer. The sequenced sample was CD4+ or CD8+ T cells sorted from blood, obtained in a trial of the OX40 agonist ivuxolimab. V and J are TRBV5-1 and TRBJ1-2, with D possibly matching TRBD1 (5 bases). In DNA, the CDR3 is TGCGCCAGCAGCACGGGGCTTCTGAACTATGGCTACACCTTC. Protein: CASSTGLLNYGYTF. The full variable domain, completed using reference TRBV5-1 and TRBJ1-2, is KAGVTQTPRYLIKTRGQQVTLSCSPISGHRSVSWYQQTPGQGLQFLFEYFSETQRNKGNFPGRFSGRQFSNSRSEMNVSTLELGDSALYLCASSTGLLNYGYTFGSGTRLTVV.